One sample yielded the 32 T cell receptor beta chains listed below, sequenced in a study of graft-versus-host responses after intestinal transplantation. Sequencing was performed with immunoSEQ multiplex PCR; in TCRdb, only in-frame clones are kept and a portion is missing. Counted here are 90,000 to 120,000 clones, roughly 86% occurring once; the ten biggest clones make up around 0.7%. The antigens of these receptors remain unknown. Specimen: unstimulated CD4+ T cells sorted from spleen or lymph node cells, collected before transplant. The receptors were gathered from a human donor who was the organ donor for an intestinal transplant.

The chain recombines TRBV5-6 with TRBJ2-5; D is uncertain. This CDR3 is built from 15 residues. Trimming removed 0 bases at V and 2 bases at J, with 11 bases between. The germline V gene has CDR1 SGHDT and CDR2 YYEEEE. The CDR3, as DNA: TGTGCCAGCAGCTTGGAGCTGTTCCCACAAGAGACCCAGTACTTC. Translating it yields CASSLELFPQETQYF. Full variable domain (remainder filled in from reference TRBV5-6 and TRBJ2-5): DAGVTQSPTHLIKTRGQQVTLRCSPKSGHDTVSWYQQALGQGPQFIFQYYEEEERQRGNFPDRFSGHQFPNYSSELNVNALLLGDSALYLCASSLELFPQETQYFGPGTRLLVL.

The gene calls are TRBV29-1 and TRBJ1-1; D is uncertain. The germline gives CDR1 SQVTM, CDR2 ANQGSEA. Trimming took 5 bases from V and 1 from J, leaving 8 bases between them. The CDR3 is 12 amino acids. CDR3 sequence reads: CSVRLSNTEAFF. The CDR3 DNA sequence: TGCAGCGTTAGGCTTTCGAACACTGAAGCTTTCTTT. Filled out from reference TRBV29-1 and TRBJ1-1, the complete variable domain reads SAVISQKPSRDICQRGTSLTIQCQVDSQVTMMFWYRQQPGQSLTLIATANQGSEATYESGFVIDKFPISRPNLTFSTLTVSNMSPEDSSIYLCSVRLSNTEAFFGQGTRLTVV.

This clone turned up a few times. This chain joins TRBV2 and TRBJ1-2; 12 bases map to TRBD1. The J segment lost 7 bases and the V segment lost 5 bases, leaving 11 bases of the junction unmatched. The CDR3 length is 16 residues. Germline CDR1 SNHLY, CDR2 FYNNEI. The CDR3 DNA is TGTGCCAGCAGTACCGGGACAGGGGGCGCTTTTGGTGGCTACACCTTC. The encoded protein is CASSTGTGGAFGGYTF.

A few counts support this clone. The J gene is TRBJ1-2, the V gene TRBV29-1; D remains ambiguous. CDR3 size: 11 residues. Germline CDR1 and CDR2: SQVTM and ANQGSEA. V lost 5 bases to trimming and J lost 2 bases, with 6 bases between them. The CDR3 spells CSVLGNYGYTF. Here the CDR3 DNA reads TGCAGCGTTTTAGGAAACTATGGCTACACCTTC.

V gene TRBV19 combines with J gene TRBJ1-5; D remains ambiguous. The V gene lost 5 bases and the J gene lost 6 bases, with 8 bases spanning the gap. In germline, CDR1 is LNHDA, CDR2 SQIVND (reference sequence). The CDR3 length is 12 residues. CDR3 amino acids: CASSPAGQPQHF. The CDR3 nucleotides read TGTGCCAGTAGTCCGGCGGGTCAGCCCCAGCATTTT.

This clone was found a few times. The chain links TRBV7-2 to TRBJ1-2; D is perhaps TRBD1 (5 bases). The length of the CDR3 is 17 residues. The ends were cut back, 1 base at V and 2 bases at J, with 17 bases in the middle. Per the germline V gene, CDR1 is SGHTA and CDR2 is FQGNSA. CDR3 sequence reads: CASSLGVGEGRNYGYTF. In nucleotides, the CDR3 is TGTGCCAGCAGCTTAGGGGTTGGGGAGGGGCGGAACTATGGCTACACCTTC.

The chain joins TRBV28 to TRBJ1-3, with D possibly being TRBD1 (6 bases). V lost 3 bases to trimming and J lost 0 bases, with 9 bases between them. CDR1 is MDHEN, CDR2 SYDVKM, per germline. The length of the CDR3 is 15 residues. The CDR3 nucleotides read TGTGCCAGCAGTTTTAGGGGGTACTCTGGAAACACCATATATTTT. This sequence encodes CASSFRGYSGNTIYF.

The V call is TRBV7-9, the J call TRBJ1-6; D remains ambiguous. The CDR3 consists of 9 residues. Germline CDR1 is SEHNR and CDR2 is FQNEAQ (reference sequence). V was clipped by 2 bases and J by 13 bases, with 0 bases between them. In DNA form, the CDR3 reads TGTGCCAGCAGCTTACCCCTCCACTTT. This gives the protein CASSLPLHF.

V usage is TRBV5-6 and J usage is TRBJ1-3; D remains unclear. CDR3 length: 16 amino acids. Germline loops: CDR1 SGHDT, CDR2 YYEEEE. Trimming shortened V by 4 bases and J by 8 bases, and 22 bases separated the two germline ends. This CDR3 reads CASSPKEWGAGDTIYF. CDR3 sequence (DNA): TGTGCCAGCAGCCCCAAAGAATGGGGAGCCGGTGACACCATATATTTT.

This chain joins TRBV5-3 and TRBJ1-6, with 7 bases matching TRBD1. TRBV5-3 is recorded as an ORF, its role being uncertain. J lost 5 bases, V lost 0 bases, and 14 bases had no gene match. This CDR3 is built from 19 residues. CDR3: CARSLVGQRGDGDNSPLHF. The CDR3 nucleotides read TGTGCCAGAAGCTTGGTGGGACAGAGAGGAGACGGGGATAATTCACCCCTCCACTTT.

This chain links TRBV2 with TRBJ2-7; the D is unclear. Germline V gives CDR1 SNHLY, CDR2 FYNNEI. The V and J ends lost 2 bases and 9 bases respectively, with 17 bases between them. CDR3 length: 14 residues. The chain's CDR3 is CASSESPLLRGQYF. CDR3 bases: TGTGCCAGCAGTGAATCCCCCTTGCTACGAGGGCAGTACTTC.

The chain couples TRBV30 to TRBJ1-5; D remains ambiguous. The germline CDR1 and CDR2 sequences are GTSNPN and SVGIG (reference sequence). V lost 0 bases to trimming and J lost 2 bases, with 8 bases between them. This CDR3 comprises 14 residues. The CDR3 region is CAWSVGSGNQPQHF. The CDR3 DNA reads TGTGCCTGGAGTGTAGGGAGTGGCAATCAGCCCCAGCATTTT.

The V and J genes are TRBV5-1 and TRBJ2-7; 10 bases map to TRBD1. Germline V gene data show CDR1 as SGHRS and CDR2 as YFSETQ. This CDR3 has 15 amino acids. V lost 7 bases to trimming and J lost 4 bases; unmatched junction nucleotides: 11. CDR3 DNA: TGCGCCAGCCGAACGGGACAGGGGAAAAAATACGAGCAGTACTTC. Its translation: CASRTGQGKKYEQYF.

The chain couples TRBV19 to TRBJ1-2; D is undetermined. There are 15 residues in the CDR3. Trimming took 1 base from V and 8 from J, leaving 17 bases between them. The germline gives CDR1 LNHDA, CDR2 SQIVND (reference sequence). The CDR3 DNA sequence: TGTGCCAGTAGTATAGGGACCTCTCAATTGCGGGGCTACACCTTC. Protein: CASSIGTSQLRGYTF.

The chain carries TRBV11-2 and TRBJ2-5; D possibly corresponds to TRBD2 (5 bases). From germline, CDR1 is SGHAT and CDR2 FQNNGV. The CDR3 covers 15 residues. The V gene lost 2 bases and the J gene lost 4 bases, with 14 bases spanning the gap. As DNA, the CDR3 is TGTGCCAGCAGCTTAATATCGGGGTTATCAGAGACCCAGTACTTC. This codes for CASSLISGLSETQYF.

With regard to this clone: Other DNA sequences in this specimen translate into the identical CDR3. The rearrangement links TRBV18 to TRBJ1-4; 8 bases fit TRBD1. Germline V gene sequence: CDR1 KGHSH, CDR2 LQKENI. CDR3 length equals 14 residues. V lost 3 bases, J lost 3 bases, and 0 bases stayed unmatched. CDR3 region: CASSPTGANEKLFF. CDR3 DNA: TGTGCCAGCTCACCGACAGGGGCTAATGAAAAACTGTTTTTT.

With respect to this clone: The sample holds other DNA sequences that translate to the same CDR3. This chain uses TRBV29-1 with TRBJ2-1; D is ambiguous. Germline assignment: CDR1 SQVTM and CDR2 ANQGSEA. The CDR3 runs 11 residues. V was clipped by 3 bases and J by 6 bases, with 6 bases between them. CDR3 sequence: CSVDRGNEQFF. The CDR3 nucleotides read TGCAGCGTTGACCGCGGCAATGAGCAGTTCTTC.

This clone was counted only a few times. The chain combines TRBV14 with TRBJ1-3; D is perhaps TRBD1 (5 bases). The V gene's germline CDR1 is SGHDN and CDR2 FVKESK. The CDR3 is 14 residues long. Trimming pared 8 bases from V and 3 bases from J, leaving 14 bases between. The CDR3: CASVRGGGGNTIYF. CDR3 DNA sequence: TGTGCCAGCGTGCGTGGGGGAGGTGGAAACACCATATATTTT.

V and J are TRBV28 and TRBJ1-2; 9 bases are shared with TRBD1. CDR1 is MDHEN and CDR2 is SYDVKM in the germline V gene. This CDR3 comprises 14 residues. The V segment lost 6 bases and the J segment 8 bases; nucleotides outside the gene matches: 10. CDR3 protein: CASRKGQGAGGYTF. The CDR3 DNA reads as TGTGCCAGCAGGAAGGGACAGGGCGCGGGGGGCTACACCTTC.

V usage is TRBV4-1 and J usage is TRBJ2-1, with 7 positions matching TRBD2. Per germline, CDR1 MGHRA and CDR2 YSYEKL. This CDR3 comprises 16 residues. The ends lost 4 bases at V and 2 bases at J; junction bases unmatched: 8. The chain's CDR3 is CASSLRGVGAYNEQFF. The CDR3 bases are TGCGCCAGCAGCCTTCGGGGGGTAGGCGCCTACAATGAGCAGTTCTTC.

The rearrangement uses TRBV13 and TRBJ2-5, with TRBD1 identical over 7 bases. CDR3 length equals 14 residues. Per germline, CDR1 PRHDT and CDR2 FYEKMQ (reference sequence). Trimming took 5 bases from V and 5 from J; bases not matched to a gene: 8. The CDR3 region has the DNA TGTGCCAGCAGCCAACAGGGGATGGGGGAGACCCAGTACTTC. Its translation: CASSQQGMGETQYF.

This chain links TRBV5-4 with TRBJ2-5, with D possibly called TRBD1 or TRBD2 (5 bases each). Germline-derived CDR1 and CDR2 are SGHNT and YYREEE (reference sequence). Trimming removed 1 base at V and 5 bases at J, with 15 bases between. The length of the CDR3 is 15 residues. CDR3 DNA sequence: TGTGCCAGCAGCTTGACCGGGACCCAGCGGGAGACCCAGTACTTC. Its translation: CASSLTGTQRETQYF.

This clone has just a few counts. This chain links TRBV7-2 with TRBJ2-5; D uncertain. The CDR3 runs to 12 residues. Germline CDR1 reads SGHTA; CDR2 reads FQGNSA. The V and J ends lost 0 bases and 5 bases respectively, with 4 bases between them. This chain's CDR3 is CASSLASETQYF. Written as DNA, the CDR3 is TGTGCCAGCAGCTTAGCGAGTGAGACCCAGTACTTC.

V and J are TRBV18 and TRBJ2-7, with 8 bases aligning to TRBD2. V was pared by 4 bases and J by 4 bases, with 6 bases of the junction left unmatched. The germline CDR1 and CDR2 sequences are KGHSH and LQKENI. The CDR3 runs to 14 residues. CDR3 residues: CASSLASGSYEQYF. The DNA of the CDR3 is TGTGCCAGCTCACTAGCTAGCGGGTCTTACGAGCAGTACTTC.

The rearrangement uses TRBV6-1 and TRBJ1-6; 10 nucleotides match TRBD1. The CDR3 extends over 14 amino acids. Germline loops: CDR1 MNHNS, CDR2 SASEGT. Losses at the gene ends were 6 bases for V and 8 bases for J; bases not matched to a gene: 4. The CDR3 spells CASRRDRGYSPLHF. In DNA, the CDR3 is TGTGCCAGCAGACGGGACAGGGGATATTCACCCCTCCACTTT.

This rearrangement joins TRBV4-3 to TRBJ2-3; D gene uncertain. The V gene lost 4 bases and the J gene lost 3 bases, with 11 bases spanning the gap. The CDR3 contains 14 residues. The germline CDR1 and CDR2 sequences are LGHNA and YSLEER. CDR3 nucleotides: TGCGCCAGCAGCCGAGACGTAATAACAGATACGCAGTATTTT. It yields the protein CASSRDVITDTQYF.

The rearrangement uses TRBV7-9 and TRBJ1-2; 7 bases agree with TRBD1. This CDR3 has 11 residues. CDR1 SEHNR and CDR2 FQNEAQ come from the germline V gene (reference sequence). V was clipped by 7 bases and J by 6 bases; unmatched bases: 2. The CDR3: CASIDRDGYTF. CDR3 sequence (DNA): TGTGCCAGCATCGACAGGGATGGCTACACCTTC.

The genes are TRBV5-1 and TRBJ1-4; D possibly corresponds to TRBD1 (5 bases). Per the germline V gene, CDR1 is SGHRS and CDR2 is YFSETQ. Trimming removed 4 bases at V and 5 bases at J, with 12 bases between. The CDR3 consists of 14 residues. In nucleotides, the CDR3 is TGCGCCAGCAGCCCCGGACAAGTAAATGAAAAACTGTTTTTT. Translation gives CASSPGQVNEKLFF.

This rearrangement joins TRBV5-1 to TRBJ1-4, with no clear D. V was pared by 0 bases and J by 1 base, with 4 bases between. This CDR3 spans 14 amino acids. Germline V gene data show CDR1 as SGHRS and CDR2 as YFSETQ. The CDR3 sequence: CASSLAGTNEKLFF. The CDR3 region has the DNA TGCGCCAGCAGCTTGGCAGGAACTAATGAAAAACTGTTTTTT.

This sequence joins TRBV5-1 and TRBJ2-5; the D call may be TRBD1 or TRBD2 (5 bases each). Germline CDR1 SGHRS, CDR2 YFSETQ. The V gene lost 4 bases and the J gene lost 5 bases, with 15 bases spanning the gap. CDR3 length: 14 residues. Written as DNA, the CDR3 is TGCGCCAGCAGCGGGGACCCGCGAAGGGAGACCCAGTACTTC. It is translated as CASSGDPRRETQYF. Full variable domain (missing parts from reference TRBV5-1 and TRBJ2-5): KAGVTQTPRYLIKTRGQQVTLSCSPISGHRSVSWYQQTPGQGLQFLFEYFSETQRNKGNFPGRFSGRQFSNSRSEMNVSTLELGDSALYLCASSGDPRRETQYFGPGTRLLVL.

This chain uses TRBV12-2 with TRBJ1-1; whether TRBD1, the table's D call, matches the DNA was not checked. TRBV12-2 corresponds to a pseudogene. CDR3 length equals 14 residues. As DNA, the CDR3 is TGTGCAAGTCGCAGTTCCGACAGGAACACTGAAGCTTTCTTT. Translation gives CASRSSDRNTEAFF.

V and J are TRBV6-5 and TRBJ1-2; 9 bases fit TRBD1. V was pared by 4 bases and J by 6 bases, with 3 bases of the junction left unmatched. The CDR3 is 13 amino acids. CDR1 and CDR2 from the germline V gene are MNHEY and SVGAGI. This CDR3 is CASSLQGADGYTF. The CDR3 DNA follows: TGTGCCAGCAGTTTACAGGGGGCAGATGGCTACACCTTC.